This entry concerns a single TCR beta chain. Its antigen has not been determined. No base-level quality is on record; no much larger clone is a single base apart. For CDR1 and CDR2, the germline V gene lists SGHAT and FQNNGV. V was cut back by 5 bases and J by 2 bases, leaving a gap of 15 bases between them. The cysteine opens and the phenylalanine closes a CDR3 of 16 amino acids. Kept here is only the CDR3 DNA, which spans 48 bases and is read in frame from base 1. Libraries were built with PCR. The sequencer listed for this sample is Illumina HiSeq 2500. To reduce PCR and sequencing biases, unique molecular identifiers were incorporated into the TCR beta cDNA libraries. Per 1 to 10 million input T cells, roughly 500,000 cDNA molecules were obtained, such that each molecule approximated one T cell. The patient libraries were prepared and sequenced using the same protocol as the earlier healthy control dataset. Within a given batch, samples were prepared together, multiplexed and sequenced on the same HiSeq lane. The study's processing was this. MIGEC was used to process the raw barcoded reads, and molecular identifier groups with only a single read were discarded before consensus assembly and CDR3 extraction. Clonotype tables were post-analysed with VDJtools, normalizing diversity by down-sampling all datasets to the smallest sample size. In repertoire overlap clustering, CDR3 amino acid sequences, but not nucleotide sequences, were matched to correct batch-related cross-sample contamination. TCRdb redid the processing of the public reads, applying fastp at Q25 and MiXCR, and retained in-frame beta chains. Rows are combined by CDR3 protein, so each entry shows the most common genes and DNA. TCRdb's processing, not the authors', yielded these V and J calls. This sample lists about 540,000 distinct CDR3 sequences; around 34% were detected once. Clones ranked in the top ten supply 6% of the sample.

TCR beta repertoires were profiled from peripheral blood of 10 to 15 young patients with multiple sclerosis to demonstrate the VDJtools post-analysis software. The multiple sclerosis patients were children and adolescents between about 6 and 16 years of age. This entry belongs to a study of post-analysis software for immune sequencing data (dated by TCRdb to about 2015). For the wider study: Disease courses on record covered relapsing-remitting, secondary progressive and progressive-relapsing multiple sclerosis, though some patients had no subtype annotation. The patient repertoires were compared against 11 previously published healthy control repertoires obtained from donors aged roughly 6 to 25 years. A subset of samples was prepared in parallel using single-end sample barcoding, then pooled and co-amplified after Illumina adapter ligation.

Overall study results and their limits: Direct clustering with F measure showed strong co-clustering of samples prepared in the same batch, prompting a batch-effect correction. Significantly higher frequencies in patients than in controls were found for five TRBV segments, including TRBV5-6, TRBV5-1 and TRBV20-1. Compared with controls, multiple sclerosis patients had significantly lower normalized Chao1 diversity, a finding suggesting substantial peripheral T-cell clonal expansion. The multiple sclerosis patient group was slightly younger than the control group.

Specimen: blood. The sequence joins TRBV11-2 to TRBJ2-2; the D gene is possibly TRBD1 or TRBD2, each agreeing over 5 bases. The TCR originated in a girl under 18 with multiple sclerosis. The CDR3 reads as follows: CASSHLSGLNTGELFF. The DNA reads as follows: TGTGCCAGCAGCCATCTCTCGGGGCTCAACACCGGGGAGCTGTTTTTT.